The 22 T cell receptor beta chains given below trace back to one sample, sequenced in a study of OX40 agonist ivuxolimab in advanced cancers. The repertoire was sequenced with immunoSEQ multiplex PCR; TCRdb's copy has only in-frame clones and lacks some. The repertoire consists of over 70,000 clones, with roughly 88% occurring once and the leading ten covering 0.33%. The specimen comprised CD4+ or CD8+ T cells sorted from blood, sampled in a trial of the OX40 agonist ivuxolimab. The source of these receptors is an adult with an advanced solid tumor such as melanoma, head and neck, liver or kidney cancer.

This rearrangement joins TRBV11-3 to TRBJ2-1, with D perhaps matching TRBD2 (6 bases). Germline-derived CDR1 and CDR2 are SGHNT and YENEEA. CDR3 size: 14 residues. V was clipped by 0 bases and J by 3 bases, with 6 bases between them. The CDR3 nucleotides read TGTGCCAGCAGCTTAGAGGGAGGCTACAATGAGCAGTTCTTC. Protein: CASSLEGGYNEQFF.

This chain uses TRBV10-3 with TRBJ1-4; D not resolved. V was pared by 3 bases and J by 5 bases, with 4 bases between. The germline gives CDR1 ENHRY, CDR2 SYGVKD. The CDR3 is 12 amino acids. This CDR3 is CAISDMNEKLFF. Written as DNA, the CDR3 is TGTGCCATCAGTGACATGAATGAAAAACTGTTTTTT.

The gene calls are TRBV18 and TRBJ2-7; D is undetermined. Germline V gene data show CDR1 as KGHSH and CDR2 as LQKENI. The CDR3 loop spans 17 amino acids. Trimming took 4 bases from V and 4 from J, leaving 23 bases between them. This CDR3 is CASSHTLPPSLGYEQYF. As DNA, the CDR3 is TGTGCCAGCTCACACACCCTACCGCCTTCCTTAGGATACGAGCAGTACTTC.

This clone was seen just once. This chain links TRBV5-1 with TRBJ2-7; 10 nucleotides line up with TRBD1. Germline CDR1 and CDR2: SGHRS and YFSETQ. CDR3 length: 14 amino acids. V gave up 3 bases and J gave up 2 bases; unmatched junction bases: 2. DNA for the CDR3: TGCGCCAGCAGCTGGGGACAGGGGACCTACGAGCAGTACTTC. Protein product: CASSWGQGTYEQYF.

The chain links TRBV28 to TRBJ2-1, with 8 bases aligning to TRBD2. CDR1 and CDR2 (germline): MDHEN, SYDVKM. J was trimmed by 5 bases and V by 5 bases; bases with no gene match: 14. The CDR3 runs to 17 residues. CDR3 sequence: CASSTPGPSGGNNEQFF. The DNA for the CDR3 is TGTGCCAGCAGTACCCCCGGCCCGAGCGGGGGTAACAATGAGCAGTTCTTC.

The chain combines TRBV6-6 with TRBJ1-5, with D possibly being TRBD1 (5 bases). The ends were cut back, 5 bases at V and 1 base at J, with 12 bases in the middle. Germline CDR1 and CDR2: MNHNY and SVGAGI (reference sequence). The CDR3 totals 15 residues. The CDR3 DNA reads as TGTGCCAGCAGTCGCTACCGGGACAGCAATCAGCCCCAGCATTTT. Its protein is CASSRYRDSNQPQHF.

The V call is TRBV7-3, the J call TRBJ2-4; no clear D gene. Trimming took off 0 bases at V and 9 bases at J, with 9 bases between the two ends. CDR1 and CDR2 (germline): SGHTA, FQGTGA. The CDR3 is made up of 13 amino acids. Written as DNA, the CDR3 is TGTGCCAGCAGCTTAACCCAGGAGAGCATTCAGTACTTC. It yields the protein CASSLTQESIQYF.

V gene TRBV6-1 combines with J gene TRBJ1-5, with a tentative D call TRBD1 (5 bases). The germline V gene has CDR1 MNHNS and CDR2 SASEGT. The germline V and J ends were trimmed by 5 bases and 7 bases, with 18 bases remaining between them. This CDR3 region has 15 residues. CDR3 protein: CASSPGAQAKQPQHF. Here the CDR3 DNA reads TGTGCCAGCAGTCCCGGAGCACAGGCGAAACAGCCCCAGCATTTT.

In its sample, this clone was seen a few times. This chain connects TRBV11-3 to TRBJ2-7; D gene ambiguous. V was trimmed by 8 bases and J by 6 bases, leaving 8 bases between them. The CDR3 is made up of 10 amino acids. Looked up from germline, CDR1 is SGHNT and CDR2 is YENEEA. The CDR3 region is CASLLVEQYF. In DNA form, the CDR3 reads TGTGCCAGCCTTCTTGTCGAGCAGTACTTC.

The gene calls are TRBV27 and TRBJ2-3, with TRBD2 matching over 7 bases. Germline V lookup: CDR1 MNHEY, CDR2 SMNVEV (reference sequence). After removal of 2 bases from V and 2 bases from J, the junction contained 4 bases not matched to a gene. CDR3 length: 15 amino acids. The chain's CDR3 is CASSLKGRDTDTQYF. In DNA form, the CDR3 reads TGTGCCAGCAGTTTAAAGGGGAGGGACACAGATACGCAGTATTTT.

V and J are TRBV19 and TRBJ2-1, with D possibly TRBD2 on 7 matching bases. Germline assignment: CDR1 LNHDA and CDR2 SQIVND (reference sequence). The CDR3 contains 13 residues. V was clipped by 5 bases and J by 8 bases, with 13 bases between them. The DNA for the CDR3 is TGTGCCAGTAGTTTCCGCGGGGGCCATGAGCAGTTCTTC. The encoded protein is CASSFRGGHEQFF.

The chain uses TRBV6-5 and TRBJ2-1; D gene unclear. V was pared by 0 bases and J by 8 bases, with 11 bases between. The CDR3 has 14 amino acids. Germline CDR1 and CDR2: MNHEY and SVGAGI. The CDR3: CASSYSASKDEQFF. CDR3 DNA sequence: TGTGCCAGCAGTTACTCCGCCAGTAAGGATGAGCAGTTCTTC.

The chain carries TRBV19 and TRBJ2-7, with a possible D match to TRBD1 (5 bases). From germline, CDR1 is LNHDA and CDR2 SQIVND (reference sequence). V lost 4 bases, J lost 4 bases, and 11 bases lay in between. The CDR3 has 13 residues. CDR3 DNA sequence: TGTGCCAGTAGTAACCAGGGTCAGTACGAGCAGTACTTC. This translates into CASSNQGQYEQYF.

This chain links TRBV28 with TRBJ2-6, with D possibly being TRBD1 or TRBD2 (5 bases each). The ends were cut back, 6 bases at V and 0 bases at J, with 15 bases in the middle. Per the germline V gene, CDR1 is MDHEN and CDR2 is SYDVKM. This CDR3 comprises 17 residues. This CDR3 reads CASRPGDGVSGANVLTF. CDR3 nucleotide sequence: TGTGCCAGCAGGCCTGGGGACGGAGTCTCTGGGGCCAACGTCCTGACTTTC.

This chain uses TRBV5-1 with TRBJ2-5; TRBD1 aligns across 9 bases. This CDR3 contains 14 residues. Germline V CDR1 and CDR2: SGHRS, YFSETQ. V was pared by 4 bases and J by 5 bases, with 6 bases of the junction left unmatched. CDR3 sequence reads: CASSGGTGMETQYF. The CDR3 region has the DNA TGCGCCAGCAGCGGGGGGACAGGGATGGAGACCCAGTACTTC.

Comment on this clone: Other DNA sequences in the sample encode the same CDR3. The V and J genes are TRBV28 and TRBJ2-7; weak D call: TRBD2 (5 bases). CDR1 and CDR2 (germline): MDHEN, SYDVKM. V lost 2 bases and J lost 2, with 7 bases in between. The length of the CDR3 is 13 residues. CDR3 nucleotide sequence: TGTGCCAGCAGTTTAAGCGGACCCTACGAGCAGTACTTC. It translates to CASSLSGPYEQYF.

The chain recombines TRBV2 with TRBJ1-2, with a weak D call TRBD1 (6 bases). The length of the CDR3 is 14 residues. The germline V gene has CDR1 SNHLY and CDR2 FYNNEI. Trimming took 5 bases from V and 3 from J, leaving 13 bases between them. CDR3: CASSPKRGDYGYTF. Written as DNA, the CDR3 is TGTGCCAGCAGTCCTAAGAGGGGGGACTATGGCTACACCTTC. The full variable domain, with the rest looked up from reference TRBV2 and TRBJ1-2, is EPEVTQTPSHQVTQMGQEVILRCVPISNHLYFYWYRQILGQKVEFLVSFYNNEISEKSEIFDDQFSVERPDGSNFTLKIRSTKLEDSAMYFCASSPKRGDYGYTFGSGTRLTVV.

This rearrangement joins TRBV5-4 to TRBJ2-7; 12 nucleotides match TRBD2. In germline, CDR1 is SGHNT, CDR2 YYREEE (reference sequence). The CDR3 has 15 amino acids. Unmatched junction bases numbered 4, after V lost 4 bases and J lost 2 bases. CDR3 in DNA: TGTGCCAGCAGCCAACGACTAGCGGGAGCCTACGAGCAGTACTTC. It translates to CASSQRLAGAYEQYF.

V and J are TRBV28 and TRBJ2-5; 7 nucleotides match TRBD2. Germline V gives CDR1 MDHEN, CDR2 SYDVKM. The ends lost 7 bases at V and 5 bases at J; junction bases unmatched: 10. This CDR3 contains 14 residues. CDR3: CASTPGGGGETQYF. DNA of the CDR3: TGTGCCAGCACCCCTGGGGGGGGAGGGGAGACCCAGTACTTC.

This rearrangement joins TRBV7-2 to TRBJ2-7; D perhaps matches TRBD1 (5 bases). CDR1 and CDR2 from the germline V gene are SGHTA and FQGNSA. The CDR3 has 15 residues. The V end was cut by 1 base, the J end by 3 bases, with 13 bases between. This chain's CDR3 is CASSLGRVKGYEQYF. The CDR3 region has the DNA TGTGCCAGCAGCTTAGGCAGGGTCAAGGGCTACGAGCAGTACTTC.

The chain carries TRBV28 and TRBJ1-1; the D is unclear. This CDR3 spans 14 amino acids. Looked up from germline, CDR1 is MDHEN and CDR2 is SYDVKM. Deletions cut 2 bases from V and 4 bases from J, with 11 bases between. CDR3 nucleotide sequence: TGTGCCAGCAGTTTACCAAGTCTCGGCACTGAAGCTTTCTTT. This sequence encodes CASSLPSLGTEAFF.

A note on this clone: Other DNA sequences of this sample code for an identical CDR3. The chain is built from TRBV5-1 and TRBJ2-3, with 8 bases aligning to TRBD1. Germline lookup yields CDR1 SGHRS and CDR2 YFSETQ. This CDR3 region has 15 residues. Germline trimming cut 0 bases from V and 2 bases from J; bases unmatched to any gene: 2. The CDR3 bases are TGCGCCAGCAGCTTGGCGACAGGGGACACAGATACGCAGTATTTT. Translated: CASSLATGDTDTQYF.